Detailed here is one T cell receptor (beta chain). No antigen is known for it. The entry originates in a study of Tregs in tolerant kidney transplant recipients. Turning to the study itself: Sorting of CD4+CD25+CD127- cells followed approximately three-day belatacept mixed lymphocyte reactions, sometimes with roughly five-day graft donor restimulation. Study results and caveats: The most relevant donor-specific Treg TCRbeta repertoire apparently came from expansion with activated donor B cells. The small number of patients limits these findings pending further validation.

Generated by immunoSEQ multiplex PCR, the TCRdb table keeps only in-frame clones and is missing some. The sample contains 1,600 or so clones, approximately 51% of which appear only once. The origin of this receptor is a human donor in good health. Sequenced input: Tregs from blood cultured with allogeneic cells.

The CDR3 sequence is CASSPRGYTDTQYF. The DNA of the CDR3 is TGTGCCAGCAGCCCGCGGGGGTACACAGATACGCAGTATTTT. The chain recombines TRBV11-1 with TRBJ2-3; 7 positions match TRBD2. This CDR3 spans 14 amino acids. Germline CDR1 is SGHAT and CDR2 is FQDESV (reference sequence). J gave up 2 bases and V 5 bases, and 4 bases lay outside the gene matches.